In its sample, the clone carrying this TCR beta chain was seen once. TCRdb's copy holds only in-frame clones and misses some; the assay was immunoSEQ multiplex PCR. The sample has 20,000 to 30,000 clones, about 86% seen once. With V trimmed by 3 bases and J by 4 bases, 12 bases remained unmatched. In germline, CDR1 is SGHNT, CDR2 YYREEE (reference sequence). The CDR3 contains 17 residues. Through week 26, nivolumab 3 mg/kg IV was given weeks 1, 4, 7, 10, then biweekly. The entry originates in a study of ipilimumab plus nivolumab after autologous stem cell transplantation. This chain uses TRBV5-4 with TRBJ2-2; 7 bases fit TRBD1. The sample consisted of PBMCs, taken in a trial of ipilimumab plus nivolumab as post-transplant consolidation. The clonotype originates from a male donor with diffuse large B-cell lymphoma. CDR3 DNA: TGTGCCAGCAGCTCTTTGGGGACAGATCGAGCCACCGGGGAGCTGTTTTTT. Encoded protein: CASSSLGTDRATGELFF.